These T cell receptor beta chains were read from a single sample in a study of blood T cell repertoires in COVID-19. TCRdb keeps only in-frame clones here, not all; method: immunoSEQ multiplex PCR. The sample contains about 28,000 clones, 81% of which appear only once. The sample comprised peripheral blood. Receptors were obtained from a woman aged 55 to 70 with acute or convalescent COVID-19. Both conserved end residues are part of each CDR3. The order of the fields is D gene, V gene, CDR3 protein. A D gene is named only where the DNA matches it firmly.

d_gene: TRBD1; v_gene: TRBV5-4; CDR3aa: CASSLPGTGTNTGELFF
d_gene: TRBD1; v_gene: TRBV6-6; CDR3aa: CASSGTGTGNTIYF
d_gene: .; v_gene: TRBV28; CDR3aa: CASTGQRYTDTQYF
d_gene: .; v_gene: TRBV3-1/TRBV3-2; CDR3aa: CASSGVTPIHNSPLHF
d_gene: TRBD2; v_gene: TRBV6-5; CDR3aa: CASRKRGGTDTQYF
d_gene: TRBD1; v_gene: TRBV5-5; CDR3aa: CASSLRTGGTEAFF
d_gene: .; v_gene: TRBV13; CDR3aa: CASSPRVVLTGELFF
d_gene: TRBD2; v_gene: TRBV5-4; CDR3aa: CASSLGGAGGWNEQFF
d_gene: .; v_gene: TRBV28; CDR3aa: CASSSLNPGQYNEQFF
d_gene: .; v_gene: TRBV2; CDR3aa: CASSQTRDEKLFF
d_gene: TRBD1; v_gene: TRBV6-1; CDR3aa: CASSDPRLGQGANGYTF
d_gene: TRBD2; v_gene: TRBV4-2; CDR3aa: CASSQDGALAGGQETQYF
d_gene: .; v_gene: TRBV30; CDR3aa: CAWGYSNQPQHF
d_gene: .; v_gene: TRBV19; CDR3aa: CASSWDRAGWNQPQHF
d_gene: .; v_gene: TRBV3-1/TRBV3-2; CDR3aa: CASSLGDIQYF
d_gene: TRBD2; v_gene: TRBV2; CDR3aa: CASSDTSGETWTDTQYF
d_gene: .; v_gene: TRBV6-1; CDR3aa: CASSEIRDGYTF
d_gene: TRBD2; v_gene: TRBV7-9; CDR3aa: CASRRTSGTNPDTQYF
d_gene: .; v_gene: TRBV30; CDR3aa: CAWSVSYGYTF
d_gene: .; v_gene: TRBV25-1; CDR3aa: CASSEWGGRGVDTQYF
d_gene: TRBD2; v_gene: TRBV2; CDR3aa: CASSAGERGPTGELFF
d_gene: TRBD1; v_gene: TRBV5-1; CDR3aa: CASSVGTGGNSPLHF
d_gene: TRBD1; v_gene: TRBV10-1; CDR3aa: CASSRDRRPYEQYF
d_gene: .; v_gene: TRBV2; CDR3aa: CASTPGAVSYSPLHF
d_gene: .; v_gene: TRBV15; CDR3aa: CATSRTVNSNQPQHF
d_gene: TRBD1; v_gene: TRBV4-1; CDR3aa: CASSQPIQGNYGYTF
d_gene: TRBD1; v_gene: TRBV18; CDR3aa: CASSNIDRVSPLFF
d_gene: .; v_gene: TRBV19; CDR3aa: CATALGSEAFF
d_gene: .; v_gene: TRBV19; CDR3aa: CASAQGGNTEAFF
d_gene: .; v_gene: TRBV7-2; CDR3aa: CASSLQGYTIYF
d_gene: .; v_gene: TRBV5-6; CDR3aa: CASSLGTGREQYF
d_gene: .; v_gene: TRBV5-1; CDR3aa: CASRERAGVTYEQYF
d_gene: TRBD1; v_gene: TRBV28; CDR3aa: CASSFGGTDYGYTF
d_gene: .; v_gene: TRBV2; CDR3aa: CASSEAPGGWDEKLFF
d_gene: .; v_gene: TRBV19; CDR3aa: CASSISPNTEAFF
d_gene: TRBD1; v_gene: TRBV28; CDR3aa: CASSLTGGAGEQYF
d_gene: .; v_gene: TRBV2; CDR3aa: CASSADSYYGYTF
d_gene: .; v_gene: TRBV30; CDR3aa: CAWSVGTPPYEQYF
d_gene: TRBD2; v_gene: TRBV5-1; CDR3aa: CASSLEPSGGAETQYF
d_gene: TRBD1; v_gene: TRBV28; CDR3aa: CASRPTGGRYGYTF
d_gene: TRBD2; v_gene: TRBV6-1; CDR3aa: CASSDIAGGAETQYF
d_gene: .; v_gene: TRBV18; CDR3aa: CASSTGLGSTEAFF
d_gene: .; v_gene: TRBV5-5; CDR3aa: CASSSRDGYTF
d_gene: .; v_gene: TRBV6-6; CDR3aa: CASSLHPGEASSYEQYF
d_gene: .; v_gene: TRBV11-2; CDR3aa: CASSRPAGETQYF
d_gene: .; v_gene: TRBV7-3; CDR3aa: CASSVTVSGGELFF
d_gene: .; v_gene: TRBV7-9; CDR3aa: CASSTQAIPEAFF
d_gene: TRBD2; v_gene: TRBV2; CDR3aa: CASRLIAGKGDTQYF
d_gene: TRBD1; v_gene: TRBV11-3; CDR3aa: CASSPRTGLGTDTQYF
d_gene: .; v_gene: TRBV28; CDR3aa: CASGAQGNTEAFF
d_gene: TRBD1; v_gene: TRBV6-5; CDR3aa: CASRDRAYGYTF
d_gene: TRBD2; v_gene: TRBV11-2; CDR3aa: CASSVGTTYPHIQYF
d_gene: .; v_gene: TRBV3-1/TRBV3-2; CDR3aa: CASSQVRGMEAFF
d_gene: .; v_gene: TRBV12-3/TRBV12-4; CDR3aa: CASSFLLADTQYF
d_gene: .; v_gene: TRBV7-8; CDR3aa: CASSLAGLVREWNTEAFF
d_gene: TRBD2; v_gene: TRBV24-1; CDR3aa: CATSDRLAGTDTQYF
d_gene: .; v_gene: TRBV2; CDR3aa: CASSPLGGTSPLHF